The 22 T cell receptor beta chains in this list originate from one sample, sequenced in a study of blood T cell repertoires in COVID-19. The method was immunoSEQ multiplex PCR; TCRdb's version includes in-frame clones alone and lacks a portion of them. The table has under 300,000 clones, approximately 82% seen once; the top ten hold less than 4%. Specimen: peripheral blood. Receptor source: a woman aged 18-29 years with acute or convalescent COVID-19.

This sequence joins TRBV4-3 and TRBJ1-5; a weak D match, TRBD1 (6 bases). V lost 3 bases, J lost 0 bases, and 15 bases lay in between. This CDR3 has 17 amino acids. Germline V gene sequence: CDR1 LGHNA, CDR2 YSLEER. CDR3 in amino acids: CASSQDYQGISNQPQHF. Written as DNA, the CDR3 is TGCGCCAGCAGCCAGGATTACCAGGGGATTAGCAATCAGCCCCAGCATTTT.

This chain joins TRBV11-2 and TRBJ2-1, with D possibly matching TRBD2 (6 bases). With 4 bases removed from V and 0 bases from J, the gap between germline ends came to 16 bases. The CDR3 consists of 17 residues. Germline V CDR1 and CDR2: SGHAT, FQNNGV. DNA for the CDR3: TGTGCCAGCAGCTCCTTCGGGAGTACGAGCTCCTACAATGAGCAGTTCTTC. Translating gives CASSSFGSTSSYNEQFF.

The gene calls are TRBV4-3 and TRBJ1-1; 8 positions match TRBD1. This CDR3 comprises 16 residues. The J segment lost 3 bases and the V segment lost 4 bases, leaving 10 bases of the junction unmatched. CDR1 is LGHNA and CDR2 is YSLEER in the germline V gene. CDR3 DNA: TGCGCCAGCAGCCCCGTAGCTACAGGGGGATACACTGAAGCTTTCTTT. It yields the protein CASSPVATGGYTEAFF.

The gene calls are TRBV14 and TRBJ1-1, with D possibly being TRBD1 (5 bases). The V end was cut by 3 bases, the J end by 1 base, with 9 bases between. This CDR3 spans 14 amino acids. Germline values: CDR1 SGHDN, CDR2 FVKESK. In DNA, the CDR3 is TGTGCCAGCAGCCACTACACAGGGAACACTGAAGCTTTCTTT. Amino acid sequence: CASSHYTGNTEAFF.

The chain links TRBV6-5 to TRBJ1-1; D possibly corresponds to TRBD1 (5 bases). The length of the CDR3 is 14 residues. Germline CDR1 reads MNHEY; CDR2 reads SVGAGI. Deletions cut 2 bases from V and 8 bases from J, with 15 bases between. The CDR3 bases are TGTGCCAGCAGTTACACTGGGGAGGGGAAAGAAGCTTTCTTT. Its protein product is CASSYTGEGKEAFF.

This clone was seen a handful of times. The V call is TRBV6-5, the J call TRBJ1-2, with 7 bases matching TRBD1. This CDR3 comprises 14 residues. CDR1 is MNHEY and CDR2 is SVGAGI in the germline V gene. V lost 0 bases to trimming and J lost 4 bases; unmatched junction nucleotides: 2. CDR3 nucleotides: TGTGCCAGCAGTTACTCCGCAGGGGGCTATGGCTACACCTTC. Translating gives CASSYSAGGYGYTF.

The chain uses TRBV6-2 or TRBV6-3 and TRBJ2-4; the match to TRBD2 covers 9 bases. The germline V gene encodes CDR1 MNHEY and CDR2 SVGEGT. After removal of 1 base from V and 0 bases from J, the junction contained 10 bases not matched to a gene. The CDR3 sequence is 19 residues long. The CDR3: CASSYLASGINLAKNIQYF. In DNA form, the CDR3 reads TGTGCCAGCAGTTACTTGGCTAGCGGGATAAATTTAGCCAAAAACATTCAGTACTTC.

This chain connects TRBV6-4 to TRBJ2-3; 8 bases align to TRBD2. Germline V gene lookup returns CDR1 MRHNA and CDR2 SNTAGT. Germline trimming cut 5 bases from V and 4 bases from J; bases unmatched to any gene: 8. This CDR3 spans 15 amino acids. The CDR3 bases are TGTGCCAGCAGTCCCCTCGCGGGAGGAGCAGATACGCAGTATTTT. Amino acid sequence: CASSPLAGGADTQYF.

The V and J genes are TRBV4-3 and TRBJ1-4; weak D call: TRBD1 (6 bases). Germline loops: CDR1 LGHNA, CDR2 YSLEER. The germline V and J ends were trimmed by 1 base and 7 bases, with 13 bases remaining between them. CDR3 length equals 15 residues. The CDR3 here is CASSQVMQGGEKLFF. The CDR3 coding sequence is TGCGCCAGCAGCCAAGTAATGCAAGGGGGTGAAAAACTGTTTTTT.

V gene TRBV23-1 combines with J gene TRBJ1-4; weak D call: TRBD1 (6 bases). TRBV23-1 has ORF status, its function being uncertain. Trimming removed 10 bases from V and 0 bases from J, with 18 bases in between. The CDR3 has 16 amino acids. The CDR3 loop is CAKSPGHKTTNEKLFF. CDR3 DNA: TGCGCCAAAAGCCCGGGACACAAAACAACTAATGAAAAACTGTTTTTT.

This chain uses TRBV7-9 with TRBJ1-1; 8 nucleotides match TRBD1. CDR3 length: 13 residues. CDR1 and CDR2 from the germline V gene are SEHNR and FQNEAQ (reference sequence). V shed 3 bases and J 4 bases; nucleotides not matched to a gene: 1. CDR3 in DNA: TGTGCCAGCAGCTTCGACAGGGGCACTGAAGCTTTCTTT. This codes for CASSFDRGTEAFF.

This clone occurred a few times. This chain joins TRBV13 and TRBJ2-6; 11 bases are a match to TRBD1. The CDR3 is 17 residues long. The V gene end was trimmed by 5 bases and the J gene end by 2 bases; junction bases not matched to a gene: 5. Looked up from germline, CDR1 is PRHDT and CDR2 is FYEKMQ (reference sequence). The CDR3: CASSPGQGGTGANVLTF. CDR3 coding DNA: TGTGCCAGCAGCCCGGGACAGGGGGGGACTGGGGCCAACGTCCTGACTTTC.

The gene calls are TRBV4-3 and TRBJ1-2, with 7 bases matching TRBD1. CDR1 and CDR2 (germline): LGHNA, YSLEER. V was clipped by 4 bases and J by 3 bases; unmatched bases: 8. The CDR3 is 15 residues long. CDR3 residues: CASSPTGTSHYGYTF. Written as DNA, the CDR3 is TGCGCCAGCAGCCCGACAGGGACATCACACTATGGCTACACCTTC.

The V and J genes are TRBV30 and TRBJ2-7, with TRBD1 matching over 7 bases. The length of the CDR3 is 15 residues. V was clipped by 4 bases and J by 0 bases; unmatched bases: 9. Per the germline V gene, CDR1 is GTSNPN and CDR2 is SVGIG (reference sequence). CDR3 nucleotide sequence: TGTGCCTGGACGGTCCAGGCAGGGGGCTCCTACGAGCAGTACTTC. Amino acids: CAWTVQAGGSYEQYF.

This clone was found once. The chain has TRBV6-5 and TRBJ1-5, with D unresolved. The V end was cut by 0 bases, the J end by 0 bases, with 6 bases between. CDR3 size: 15 residues. Germline V gene lookup returns CDR1 MNHEY and CDR2 SVGAGI. The CDR3 nucleotides are TGTGCCAGCAGTTACTCATTATCTAGCAATCAGCCCCAGCATTTT. Protein product: CASSYSLSSNQPQHF.

The V gene is TRBV18, the J gene TRBJ2-7; D is undetermined. The V end lost 3 bases, the J end lost 4 bases, and 4 bases lay between the germline ends. There are 11 residues in the CDR3. The V gene's germline CDR1 is KGHSH and CDR2 LQKENI. Here the CDR3 reads CASSPEYEQYF. As DNA, the CDR3 is TGTGCCAGCTCACCGGAGTACGAGCAGTACTTC.

The CDR3 region has the DNA TGTGCCACCAGCAGAGATCGGGGTCGGGACAGGGTCACCTTC. Amino acid sequence: CATSRDRGRDRVTF. This rearrangement joins TRBV15 to TRBJ1-2; 9 nucleotides line up with TRBD1. The length of the CDR3 is 14 residues. Per the germline V gene, CDR1 is LNHNV and CDR2 is YYDKDF (reference sequence). J was trimmed by 13 bases and V by 0 bases; bases with no gene match: 9.

This chain links TRBV7-9 with TRBJ2-1; 14 bases fit TRBD2. The germline CDR1 and CDR2 sequences are SEHNR and FQNEAQ (reference sequence). Losses at the gene ends were 0 bases for V and 6 bases for J; bases not matched to a gene: 7. The CDR3 totals 18 residues. CDR3 DNA sequence: TGTGCCAGCAGCTTAGCGGGGACTAGCGGGGGCGAGGTCAATGAGCAGTTCTTC. Protein product: CASSLAGTSGGEVNEQFF. Full variable domain (rest looked up from reference TRBV7-9 and TRBJ2-1): DTGVSQNPRHKITKRGQNVTFRCDPISEHNRLYWYRQTLGQGPEFLTYFQNEAQLEKSRLLSDRFSAERPKGSFSTLEIQRTEQGDSAMYLCASSLAGTSGGEVNEQFFGPGTRLTVL.

CDR3: CASSLVPSADNEQFF. CDR3 sequence (DNA): TGTGCCAGCAGCTTAGTTCCCAGCGCGGATAATGAGCAGTTCTTC. This chain connects TRBV11-1 to TRBJ2-1, with unresolved D. The germline V gene has CDR1 SGHAT and CDR2 FQDESV (reference sequence). The V gene lost 1 base and the J gene lost 7 bases, with 14 bases spanning the gap. This CDR3 has 15 amino acids.

This clone was seen a single time. The CDR3 sequence is CASQPSGHPNEKLFF. The CDR3 DNA sequence: TGCGCCAGCCAACCATCGGGTCACCCTAATGAAAAACTGTTTTTT. V is TRBV5-1 and J is TRBJ1-4, with D uncertain. This CDR3 has 15 amino acids. Per germline, CDR1 SGHRS and CDR2 YFSETQ. V dropped 7 bases and J dropped 3 bases, with 16 bases sitting between them.

The chain employs TRBV19 and TRBJ2-1; TRBD1 matches 7 bases. V was pared by 3 bases and J by 6 bases, with 2 bases of the junction left unmatched. In germline, CDR1 is LNHDA, CDR2 SQIVND (reference sequence). CDR3 size: 13 residues. CDR3 sequence: CASSIGTVNEQFF. CDR3 coding DNA: TGTGCCAGTAGTATCGGGACAGTCAATGAGCAGTTCTTC.

The V and J genes are TRBV28 and TRBJ2-2; maybe TRBD2 (5 bases). Trimming left V 3 bases short and J 4 bases short, with 6 bases between. The germline V gene has CDR1 MDHEN and CDR2 SYDVKM. The CDR3 is 13 amino acids. Written as DNA, the CDR3 is TGTGCCAGCAGTTTGGACTTCACCGGGGAGCTGTTTTTT. Translated: CASSLDFTGELFF. The full variable domain, rest sourced from reference TRBV28 and TRBJ2-2, is DVKVTQSSRYLVKRTGEKVFLECVQDMDHENMFWYRQDPGLGLRLIYFSYDVKMKEKGDIPEGYSVSREKKERFSLILESASTNQTSMYLCASSLDFTGELFFGEGSRLTVL.